Detailed here is one T cell receptor beta chain. What it binds is unknown. This sample is drawn from a study of T cell repertoires in cytomegalovirus infection. Across the whole study: Selected CMV epitopes included recently identified HLA-C-restricted ones as well as well-studied HLA-B-restricted ones. Public TCR beta signatures were indicative of both CMV infection and a matching HLA type. Study-wide findings and caveats: Within the response measured ex vivo, HLA-C-restricted CMV-specific TCR beta clonotypes were dominant.

TCRdb redid the calling of the reads with MiXCR, one entry per CDR3 protein. The sample yields a few hundred thousand distinct CDR3 sequences, 40% seen once. This TCR was sampled from a human donor in good health (CMV status not recorded). Some clones in this sample may be carry-over from other donors' samples. The source material was cultured PBMCs, sampled from culture after CMV antigen stimulation.

DNA of the CDR3: TGTGCCAGCAGTTACCCCGGACGGTGGGGCAATCAGCCCCAGCATTTT. As protein: CASSYPGRWGNQPQHF. The chain uses TRBV6-2 or TRBV6-3 and TRBJ1-5; D gene ambiguous. Trimming took 2 bases from V and 2 from J, leaving 13 bases between them. The CDR3 spans 16 residues. CDR1 and CDR2 from the germline V gene are MNHEY and SVGEGT.